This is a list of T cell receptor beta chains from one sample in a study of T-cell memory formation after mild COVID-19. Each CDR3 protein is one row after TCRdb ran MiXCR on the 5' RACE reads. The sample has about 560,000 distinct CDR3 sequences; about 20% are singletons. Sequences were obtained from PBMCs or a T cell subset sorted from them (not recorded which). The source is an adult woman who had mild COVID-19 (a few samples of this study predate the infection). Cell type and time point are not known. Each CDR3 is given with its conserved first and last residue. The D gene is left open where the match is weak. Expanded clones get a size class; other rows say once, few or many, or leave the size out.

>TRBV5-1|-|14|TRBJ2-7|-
TGCGCCAGCAGCTTGTATGAGGGAGCCTACGAGCAGTACTTC
CASSLYEGAYEQYF
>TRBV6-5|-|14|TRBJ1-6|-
TGTGCCAGCAGACCCCCGCGAGGAAATTCACCCCTCCACTTT
CASRPPRGNSPLHF
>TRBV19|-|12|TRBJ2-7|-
TGTGCCAGTAGTTGGGGTAACGGCGAGCAGTACTTC
CASSWGNGEQYF
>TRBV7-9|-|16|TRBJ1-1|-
TGTGCCAGAAGCCCACGTTTGTCGACAGACGTGATGAAAGCTTTCTTT
CARSPRLSTDVMKAFF
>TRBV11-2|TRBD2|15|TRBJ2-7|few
TGTGCCAGCAGCAACGGACTAGCGGGATCCTACGAGCAGTACTTC
CASSNGLAGSYEQYF
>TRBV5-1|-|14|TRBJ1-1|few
TGCGCCAGCAGCTTGTACGATAGGAACACTGAAGCTTTCTTT
CASSLYDRNTEAFF
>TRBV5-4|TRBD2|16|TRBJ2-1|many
TGTGCCAGCAGCTTGGCGGCGAGCGGGAGGGCCATTGAGCAGTTCTTC
CASSLAASGRAIEQFF
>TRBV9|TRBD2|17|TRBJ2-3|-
TGTGCCAGCAGCGGGGGGTCCAGCGGGAGGCGGGCAGATACGCAGTATTTT
CASSGGSSGRRADTQYF
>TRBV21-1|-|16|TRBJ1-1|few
TGTGCCAGCAGCAGTGAAGGACAGAGGATGAACACTGAAGCTTTCTTT
CASSSEGQRMNTEAFF
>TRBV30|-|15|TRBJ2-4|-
TGTGCCTGGAGTGTAACAGAGGTAGCCAAAAACATTCAGTACTTC
CAWSVTEVAKNIQYF
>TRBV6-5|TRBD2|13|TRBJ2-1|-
TGTGCCAGCCATGAGTCTAGCGGGAGTAAGTGGTTCTTC
CASHESSGSKWFF
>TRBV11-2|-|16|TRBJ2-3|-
TGTGCCAGCAGCTTAGTTCCGGGACAAGTAACAGATACGCAGTATTTT
CASSLVPGQVTDTQYF
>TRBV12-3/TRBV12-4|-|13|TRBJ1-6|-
TGTGCCAGCAGTTTGGCTGGGGGGTCACCCCTCCACTTT
CASSLAGGSPLHF
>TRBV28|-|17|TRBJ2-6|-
TGTGCCAGCAGTTTATGGGGCAGGGGTTCTGGGGCCAACGTCCTGACTTTC
CASSLWGRGSGANVLTF
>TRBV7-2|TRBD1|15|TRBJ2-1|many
TGTGCCAGCAGCTTAGGCAGGGGGCGAGGCAATGAGCAGTTCTTC
CASSLGRGRGNEQFF
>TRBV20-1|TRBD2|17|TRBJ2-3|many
TGCAGTGCTAGAGGCCTCATCCCTAGCGGAAGCACAGATACGCAGTATTTT
CSARGLIPSGSTDTQYF
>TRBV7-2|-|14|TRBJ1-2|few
TGTGCCAGCAGTGCAAGGGGGACGGATTATGGCTACACCTTC
CASSARGTDYGYTF
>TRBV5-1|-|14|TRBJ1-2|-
TGCGCCAGCAGCCCCGGACACAGCAACTATGGCTACACCTTC
CASSPGHSNYGYTF
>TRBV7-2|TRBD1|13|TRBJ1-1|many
TGTGCCAGCAGCCCAGGGGGCGCGACTGAAGCTTTCTTT
CASSPGGATEAFF
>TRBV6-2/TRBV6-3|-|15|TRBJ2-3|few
TGTGCCAGCGGGGAACAAGGGGGACTCACAGATACGCAGTATTTT
CASGEQGGLTDTQYF
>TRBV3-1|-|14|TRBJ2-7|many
TGTGCCAGCAGCCAAGGGGACTCCCACTACGAGCAGTACTTC
CASSQGDSHYEQYF
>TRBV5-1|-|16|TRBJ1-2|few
TGCGCCAGCAGCTGGGACGGACCTAGAGCCCACTATGGCTACACCTTC
CASSWDGPRAHYGYTF
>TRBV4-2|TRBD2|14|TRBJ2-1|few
TGTGCCAGCAGCCAAGAGAACAGACTAGCGGGAGATTTCTTC
CASSQENRLAGDFF
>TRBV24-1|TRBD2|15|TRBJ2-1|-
TGTGCCACCAGTGTAGGCGGGAGGGCTTGGAATGAGCAGTTCTTC
CATSVGGRAWNEQFF
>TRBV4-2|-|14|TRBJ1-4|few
TGTGCCAGCAGCCAAGCGGGCAAGAATGAAAAACTGTTTTTT
CASSQAGKNEKLFF
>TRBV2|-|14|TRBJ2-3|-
TGTGCCAGCAGTCTCAACTTAGCTGGAGATACGCAGTATTTT
CASSLNLAGDTQYF
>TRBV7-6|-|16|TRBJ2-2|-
TGTTCCAGCAGCTTAGCGCTGGCAGGGCGTACCGGGGAGCTGTTTTTT
CSSSLALAGRTGELFF
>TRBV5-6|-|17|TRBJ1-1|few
TGTGCCAGCAGCTTGGCCGGGCATGCCTCTAAAAACACTGAAGCTTTCTTT
CASSLAGHASKNTEAFF
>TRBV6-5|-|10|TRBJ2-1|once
TGTGCCAGCGGGTATCCTGAGCAGTTCTTC
CASGYPEQFF
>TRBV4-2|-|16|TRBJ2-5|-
TGTGCCAGCAGCCAAGAGATCGCGGGTGGAGAAGAGACCCAGTACTTC
CASSQEIAGGEETQYF
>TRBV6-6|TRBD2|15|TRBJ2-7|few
TGTGCCAGCAGTTATCCCGGGACTAGCAAGCTCGAGCAGTACTTC
CASSYPGTSKLEQYF
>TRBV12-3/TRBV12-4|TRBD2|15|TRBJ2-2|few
TGTGCCAGCAGCTCTAGCGGGAGCAGGCCCGGGGAGCTGTTTTTT
CASSSSGSRPGELFF
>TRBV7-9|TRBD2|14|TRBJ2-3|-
TGTGCCAGCAGGCTAGCGGGGTTCACAGATACGCAGTATTTT
CASRLAGFTDTQYF
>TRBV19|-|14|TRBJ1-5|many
TGTGCCAGTAGTATTGGGGGGGACTATCAGCCCCAGCATTTT
CASSIGGDYQPQHF
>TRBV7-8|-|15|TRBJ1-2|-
TGTGCCAGCAGCCCCGCCGGTCCGGCTAACTATGGCTACACCTTC
CASSPAGPANYGYTF
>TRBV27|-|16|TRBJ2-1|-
TGTGCCAGCAGTTTATATACGGGGGCCACGAGCAATGAGCAGTTCTTC
CASSLYTGATSNEQFF
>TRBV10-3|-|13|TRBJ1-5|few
TGTGCCATCAGTGCAGGGAACAATCAGCCCCAGCATTTT
CAISAGNNQPQHF
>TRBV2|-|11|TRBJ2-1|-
TGTGCCAGCCTTCGATTGAGTGAGCAGTTCTTC
CASLRLSEQFF
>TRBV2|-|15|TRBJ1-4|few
TGTGCCAGCATTCTCGGCGGCAGTAAGCCTGAAAAACTGTTTTTT
CASILGGSKPEKLFF
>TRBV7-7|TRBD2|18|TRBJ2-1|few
TGTGCTAGCAGCACAAAAACGATAGCGGGAGGGCCCTACAATGAGCAGTTCTTC
CASSTKTIAGGPYNEQFF
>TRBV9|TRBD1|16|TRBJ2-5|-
TGTGCCAGCAGCGAGCGGACTCCAGGGGGCGGAGAGACCAAGTACTTC
CASSERTPGGGETKYF
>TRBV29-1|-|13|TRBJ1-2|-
TGCAGCGTTGAAGCCCCGTCGGACTATGGCTACACCTTC
CSVEAPSDYGYTF
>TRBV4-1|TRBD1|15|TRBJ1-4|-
TGCGCCAGCAGCGTAGGACAGGGAGGGGATGAAAAACTGTTTTTT
CASSVGQGGDEKLFF
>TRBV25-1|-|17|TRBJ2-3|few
TGTGCCAGCAGTGAGGGGGTGAGAAGGGATCGGGCAGATACGCAGTATTTT
CASSEGVRRDRADTQYF
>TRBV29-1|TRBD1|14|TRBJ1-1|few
TGCAGCGTTGCTCCCGGGACAGGGGTTACTGAAGCTTTCTTT
CSVAPGTGVTEAFF
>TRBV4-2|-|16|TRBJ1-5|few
TGTGCCAGCAGCCCCTCGGGGGCGCATAGCAATCAGCCCCAGCATTTT
CASSPSGAHSNQPQHF
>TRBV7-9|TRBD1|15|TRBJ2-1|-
TGTGCCAGCAGCCCGGGACAGGGTTGGGGCAATGAGCAGTTCTTC
CASSPGQGWGNEQFF
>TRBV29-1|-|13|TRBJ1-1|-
TGCAGCGTTGAAGGGAAATTTAACACTGAAGCTTTCTTT
CSVEGKFNTEAFF
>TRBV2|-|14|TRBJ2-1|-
TGTGCCAGTAGTGGTCTAGCGACTGACAATGAGCAGTTCTTC
CASSGLATDNEQFF
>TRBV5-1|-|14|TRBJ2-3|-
TGCGCCAGCAGCTTGAAGGGGGGAGCGGATACGCAGTATTTT
CASSLKGGADTQYF
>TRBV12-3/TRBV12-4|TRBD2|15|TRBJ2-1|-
TGTGCCAGCAGTTCTACTAGCGGCGGAGGGCATGAGCAGTTCTTC
CASSSTSGGGHEQFF
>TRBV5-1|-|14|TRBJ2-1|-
TGCGCCAGCAGCTTTGGGGGGGCGCGGAATGAGCAGTTCTTC
CASSFGGARNEQFF
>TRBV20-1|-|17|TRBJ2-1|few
TGCAGTGCTAGAGATCTGGGCCCCCAAGGGTCCTACAATGAGCAGTTCTTC
CSARDLGPQGSYNEQFF
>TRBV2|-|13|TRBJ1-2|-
TGTGCCAGCACAGGTCCCCACCAGCATGGCTACACCTTC
CASTGPHQHGYTF